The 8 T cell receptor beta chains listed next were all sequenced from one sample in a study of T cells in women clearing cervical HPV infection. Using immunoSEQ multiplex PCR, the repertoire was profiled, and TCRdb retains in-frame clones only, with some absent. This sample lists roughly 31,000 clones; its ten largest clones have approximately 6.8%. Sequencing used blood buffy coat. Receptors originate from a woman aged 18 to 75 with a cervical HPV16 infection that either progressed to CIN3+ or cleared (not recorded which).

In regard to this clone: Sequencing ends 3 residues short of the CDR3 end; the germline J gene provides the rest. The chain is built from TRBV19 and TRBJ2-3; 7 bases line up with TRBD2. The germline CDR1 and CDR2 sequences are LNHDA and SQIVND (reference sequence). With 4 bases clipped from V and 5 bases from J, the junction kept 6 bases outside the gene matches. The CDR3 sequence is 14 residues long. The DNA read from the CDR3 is TGTGCCAGTAGTAGACGACTAGCTGGAGATACG. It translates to CASSRRLAGDT. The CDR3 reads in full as CASSRRLAGDTQYF.

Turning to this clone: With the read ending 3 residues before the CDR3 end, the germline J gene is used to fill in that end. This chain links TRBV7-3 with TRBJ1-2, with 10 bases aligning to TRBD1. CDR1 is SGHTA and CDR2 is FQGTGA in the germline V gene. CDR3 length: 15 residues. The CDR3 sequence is CASSLDGQGVYDYTF. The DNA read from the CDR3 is TGTGCCAGCAGCTTAGACGGACAGGGGGTCTACGAC.

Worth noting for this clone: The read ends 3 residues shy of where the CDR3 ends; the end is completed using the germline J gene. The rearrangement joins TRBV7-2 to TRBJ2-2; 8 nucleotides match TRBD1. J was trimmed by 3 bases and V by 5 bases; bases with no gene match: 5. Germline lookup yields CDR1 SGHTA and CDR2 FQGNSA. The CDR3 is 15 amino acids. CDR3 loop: CASSLRQGHTGELFF. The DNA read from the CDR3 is TGTGCCAGCAGCCTAAGACAGGGGCACACCGGGGAG.

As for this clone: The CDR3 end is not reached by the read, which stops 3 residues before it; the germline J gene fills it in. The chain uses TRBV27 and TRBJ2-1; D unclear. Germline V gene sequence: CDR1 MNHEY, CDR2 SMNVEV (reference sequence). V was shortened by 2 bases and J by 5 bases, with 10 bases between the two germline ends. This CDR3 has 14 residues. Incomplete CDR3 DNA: TGTGCCAGCAGTTTACTCGTCAGAAACAATGAG. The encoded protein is CASSLLVRNNE. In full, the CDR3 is CASSLLVRNNEQFF.

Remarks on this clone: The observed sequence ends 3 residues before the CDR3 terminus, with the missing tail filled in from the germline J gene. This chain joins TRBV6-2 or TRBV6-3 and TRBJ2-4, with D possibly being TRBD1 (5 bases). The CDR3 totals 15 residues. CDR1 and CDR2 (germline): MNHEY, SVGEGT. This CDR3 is CASSYSNQGNQPQYF. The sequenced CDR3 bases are TGTGCCAGCAGTTACTCGAATCAGGGCAATCAGCCT.

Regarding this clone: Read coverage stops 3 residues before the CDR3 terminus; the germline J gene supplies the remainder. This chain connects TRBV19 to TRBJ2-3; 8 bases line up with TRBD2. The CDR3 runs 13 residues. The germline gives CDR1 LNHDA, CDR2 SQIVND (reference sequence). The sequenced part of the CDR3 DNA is TGTGCCAGTAGGGGACTAGACAAAGAGACG. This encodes CASRGLDKET. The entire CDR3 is CASRGLDKETQYF.

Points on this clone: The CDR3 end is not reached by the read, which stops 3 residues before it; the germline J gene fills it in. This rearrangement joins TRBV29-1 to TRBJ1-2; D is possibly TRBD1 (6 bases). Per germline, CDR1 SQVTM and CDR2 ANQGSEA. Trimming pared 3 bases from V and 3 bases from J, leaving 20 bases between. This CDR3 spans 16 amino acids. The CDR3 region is CSVEANDAGADYGYTF. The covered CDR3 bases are TGCAGCGTTGAGGCAAACGACGCGGGGGCAGACTATGGC.

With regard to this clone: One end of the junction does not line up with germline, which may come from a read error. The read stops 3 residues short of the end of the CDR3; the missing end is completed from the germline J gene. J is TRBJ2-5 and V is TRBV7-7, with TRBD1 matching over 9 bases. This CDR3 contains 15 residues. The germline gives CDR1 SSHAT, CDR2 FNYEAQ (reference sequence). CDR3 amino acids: CASSSGQGNWETQYF. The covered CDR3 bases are TGTGCTAGCAGCTCCGGACAGGGGAACTGGGAGACC.